This T cell receptor beta chain was documented in a study of CD4 T cell repertoires in COVID-19 (dated by TCRdb to about 2021). Background on the whole study: To analyze cross-reactivity, CFSE-low cells were expanded with IL-2 for roughly ten days and then labeled again and restimulated with spike proteins from other coronaviruses. In COVID-19-recovered individuals, the study described naturally processed CD4+ T cell responses to SARS-CoV-2 spike and nucleoprotein and used TCR Vbeta sequencing to evaluate clonal composition. In three recovered individuals, the TCR Vbeta repertoire of SARS-CoV-2-reactive T cells was analyzed at the subset level. Beyond this particular receptor, the publication reports: Several of the most expanded SARS-CoV-2-reactive clonotypes were shared between two or all three memory subsets, suggesting intraclonal diversification. Between roughly 7 and 26% of SARS-CoV-2 clonotypes were also detected in SARS-CoV and/or HKU1 spike-stimulated secondary cultures, consistent with cross-reactivity.

The receptor library was made with the immunoSEQ multiplex PCR assay. Regarding the original processing steps: Repertoire overlap between subsets was quantified using the Chao-Jaccard similarity index and counts of shared clonotypes. This immuneACCESS table, as held by TCRdb, lists in-frame sequences with V and J called but not all clones. Of the missing ones, under half trace to an unresolved V gene in checked studies; the others have no known cause. The V and J calls and clone size are taken from that table; D and trimming were inferred from the DNA. The sample has about 75,000 clones on record, about four fifths of them singletons. The ten largest clonotypes hold approximately 0.6% of the sample. What this sample's time point label stands for: sample from a COVID-19-recovered individual after infection. The donors were patients who had recovered from mild-to-severe COVID-19. Uncultured memory T cell samples were sequenced directly after ex vivo isolation. From peripheral blood mononuclear cells, the researchers isolated CD4+ total memory, central memory, effector memory and circulating T follicular helper cells.

This clone was recorded a few times. Its target antigen remains unknown. No base-level quality is on record; no much larger clone is a single base apart. Germline trimming: 0 bases from V, 4 bases from J; junction bases outside gene matches: 4. The CDR3 runs 16 amino acids, cysteine and phenylalanine included. CDR3 DNA only is kept here, 48 bases in frame from base 1. For CDR1 and CDR2, the germline V gene lists MGHRA and YSYEKL. This specimen consisted of CD4+ T cells from peripheral blood, obtained after recovery from COVID-19. The chain links TRBV4-1 with TRBJ1-5; TRBD1 agrees with 9 junctional bases. The receptor comes from a human donor who had COVID-19. The CDR3 loop reads CASSQEGTGKNQPQHF. The bases are TGCGCCAGCAGCCAAGAAGGGACAGGGAAAAATCAGCCCCAGCATTTT.